This TCR beta chain was recorded in a study of blood T cell repertoires in COVID-19. Study details: From the United States, Italy and Spain came samples of acute and convalescent COVID-19. PBMCs, B-cell-depleted T cells, or T cells were the source of the cDNA or gDNA that made up the material.

The V gene's germline CDR1 is SGHNT and CDR2 YYREEE (reference sequence). The CDR3 covers 14 residues. V dropped 3 bases and J dropped 0 bases, with 10 bases sitting between them. Study processing details: Scientists estimated how many nucleated cells there were by amplifying reference gene primers. Data came from immunoSEQ multiplex PCR; TCRdb stores just in-frame clones and leaves some out. The D gene and trimming were derived from the DNA, and the V and J assignments and clone size from that table. The table includes about 140,000 clones, around 88% detected once. The chain carries TRBV5-4 and TRBJ2-7, with D tentatively TRBD1 (5 bases). The specimen sequenced was peripheral blood. The source is a human donor in a cohort sampled during active COVID-19. The CDR3 DNA sequence: TGTGCCAGCAGCTCGCCGACAGACTCCTACGAGCAGTACTTC. It specifies CASSSPTDSYEQYF.